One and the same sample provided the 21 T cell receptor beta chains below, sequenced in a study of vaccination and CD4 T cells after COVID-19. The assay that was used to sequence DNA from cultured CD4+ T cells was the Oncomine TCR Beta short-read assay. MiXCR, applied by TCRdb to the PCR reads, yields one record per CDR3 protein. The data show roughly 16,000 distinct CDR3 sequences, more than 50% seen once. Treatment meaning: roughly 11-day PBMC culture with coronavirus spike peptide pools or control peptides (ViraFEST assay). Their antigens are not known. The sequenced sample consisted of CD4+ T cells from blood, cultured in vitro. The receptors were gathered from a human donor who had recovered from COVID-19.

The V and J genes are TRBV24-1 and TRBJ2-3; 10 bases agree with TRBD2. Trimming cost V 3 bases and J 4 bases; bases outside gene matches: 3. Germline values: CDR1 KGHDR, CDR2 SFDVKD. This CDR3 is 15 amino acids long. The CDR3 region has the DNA TGTGCCACCAGTGATCTCAGCGGGAGGGCAGATACGCAGTATTTT. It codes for CATSDLSGRADTQYF.

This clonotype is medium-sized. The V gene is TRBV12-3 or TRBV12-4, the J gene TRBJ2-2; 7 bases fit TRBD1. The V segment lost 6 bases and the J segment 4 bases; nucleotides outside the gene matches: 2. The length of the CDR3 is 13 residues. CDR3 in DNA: TGTGCCAGCAGGGGACAGCTCACCGGGGAGCTGTTTTTT. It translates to CASRGQLTGELFF.

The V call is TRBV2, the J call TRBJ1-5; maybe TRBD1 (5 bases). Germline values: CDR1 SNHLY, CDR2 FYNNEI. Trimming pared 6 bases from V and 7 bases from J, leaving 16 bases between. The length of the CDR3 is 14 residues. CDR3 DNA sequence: TGTGCCAGCAGCCGCGACAGTAGGGAGCAGCCCCAGCATTTT. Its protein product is CASSRDSREQPQHF.

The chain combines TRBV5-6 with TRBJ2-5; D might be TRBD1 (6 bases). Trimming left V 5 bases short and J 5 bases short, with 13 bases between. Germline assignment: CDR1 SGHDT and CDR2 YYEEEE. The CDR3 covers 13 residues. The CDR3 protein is CASSQGMVETQYF. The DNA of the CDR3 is TGTGCCAGCAGTCAGGGGATGGTCGAGACCCAGTACTTC.

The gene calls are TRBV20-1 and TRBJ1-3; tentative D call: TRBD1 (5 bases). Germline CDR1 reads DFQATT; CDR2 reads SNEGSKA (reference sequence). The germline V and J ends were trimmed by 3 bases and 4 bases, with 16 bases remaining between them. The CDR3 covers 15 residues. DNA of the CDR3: TGCAGTGCTAGGCCACTCCAGGAGGGGGGAAACACCATATATTTT. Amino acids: CSARPLQEGGNTIYF.

CDR3 nucleotides: TGTGCCAGCAGTAATCGACAGGGAAAGGGAAACACTGAAGCTTTCTTT. As protein: CASSNRQGKGNTEAFF. This chain joins TRBV28 and TRBJ1-1; 7 positions agree with TRBD1. The ends lost 5 bases at V and 2 bases at J; junction bases unmatched: 11. Germline CDR1 MDHEN, CDR2 SYDVKM. CDR3 size: 16 residues. The variable domain in full, with the rest retrieved from reference TRBV28 and TRBJ1-1, is DVKVTQSSRYLVKRTGEKVFLECVQDMDHENMFWYRQDPGLGLRLIYFSYDVKMKEKGDIPEGYSVSREKKERFSLILESASTNQTSMYLCASSNRQGKGNTEAFFGQGTRLTVV.

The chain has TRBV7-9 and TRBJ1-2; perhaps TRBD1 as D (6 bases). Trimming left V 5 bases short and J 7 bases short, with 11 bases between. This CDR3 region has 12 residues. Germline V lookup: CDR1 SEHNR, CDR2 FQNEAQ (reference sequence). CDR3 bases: TGTGCCAGCAGCCCTAGGGGGGGTGGCTACACCTTC. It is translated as CASSPRGGGYTF.

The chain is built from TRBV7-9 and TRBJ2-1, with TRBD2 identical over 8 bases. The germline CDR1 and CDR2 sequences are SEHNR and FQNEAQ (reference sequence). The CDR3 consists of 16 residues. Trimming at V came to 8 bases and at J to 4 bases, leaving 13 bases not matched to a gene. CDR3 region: CASGSTMGTRYNEQFF. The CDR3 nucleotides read TGTGCCAGCGGTTCCACAATGGGGACTAGGTACAATGAGCAGTTCTTC.

CDR3 loop: CASSLQQSYGYTF. DNA of the CDR3: TGTGCCAGCAGTTTACAACAGAGCTATGGCTACACCTTC. The J gene is TRBJ1-2, the V gene TRBV27; no firm D call. CDR1 and CDR2 from the germline V gene are MNHEY and SMNVEV (reference sequence). V lost 2 bases to trimming and J lost 4 bases, with 8 bases between them. The CDR3 length is 13 residues.

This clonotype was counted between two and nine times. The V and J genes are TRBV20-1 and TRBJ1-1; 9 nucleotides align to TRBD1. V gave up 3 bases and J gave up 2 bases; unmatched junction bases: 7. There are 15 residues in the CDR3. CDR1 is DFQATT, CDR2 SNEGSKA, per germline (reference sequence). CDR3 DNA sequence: TGCAGTGCTAGTCCTTTGGGACAGGGCAACACTGAAGCTTTCTTT. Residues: CSASPLGQGNTEAFF.

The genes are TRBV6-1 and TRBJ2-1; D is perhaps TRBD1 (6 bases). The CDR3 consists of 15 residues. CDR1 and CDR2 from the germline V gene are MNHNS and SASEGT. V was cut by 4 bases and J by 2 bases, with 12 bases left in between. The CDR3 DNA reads TGTGCCAGCAGTGTATTGACAGGAACCTACAATGAGCAGTTCTTC. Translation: CASSVLTGTYNEQFF.

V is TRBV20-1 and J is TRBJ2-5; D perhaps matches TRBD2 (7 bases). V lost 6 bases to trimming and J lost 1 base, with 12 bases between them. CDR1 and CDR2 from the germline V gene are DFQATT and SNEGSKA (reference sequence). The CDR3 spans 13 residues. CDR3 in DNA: TGCAGTGCCCAAGGGGGGGGCCAAGAGACCCAGTACTTC. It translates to CSAQGGGQETQYF.

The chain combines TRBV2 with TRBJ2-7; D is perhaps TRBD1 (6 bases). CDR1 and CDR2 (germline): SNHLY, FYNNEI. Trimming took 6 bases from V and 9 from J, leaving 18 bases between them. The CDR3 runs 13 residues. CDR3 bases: TGTGCCAGCAGATCCTACAGGGAGAGCGGGCAGTACTTC. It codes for CASRSYRESGQYF.

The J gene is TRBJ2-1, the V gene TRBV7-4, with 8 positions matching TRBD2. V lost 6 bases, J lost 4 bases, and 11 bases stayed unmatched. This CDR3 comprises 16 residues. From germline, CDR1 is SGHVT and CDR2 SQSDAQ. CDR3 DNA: TGTGCCAGCAGTGGCCTTGTTGCTAGCGGGTACAATGAGCAGTTCTTC. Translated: CASSGLVASGYNEQFF.

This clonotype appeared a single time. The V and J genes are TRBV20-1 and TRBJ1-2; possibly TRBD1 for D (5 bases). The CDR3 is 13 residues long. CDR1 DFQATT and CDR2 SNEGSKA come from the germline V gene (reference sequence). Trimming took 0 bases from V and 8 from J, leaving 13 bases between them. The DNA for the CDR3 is TGCAGTGCTAGAGATCTCGGCCAGGGAGGCTACACCTTC. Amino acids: CSARDLGQGGYTF.

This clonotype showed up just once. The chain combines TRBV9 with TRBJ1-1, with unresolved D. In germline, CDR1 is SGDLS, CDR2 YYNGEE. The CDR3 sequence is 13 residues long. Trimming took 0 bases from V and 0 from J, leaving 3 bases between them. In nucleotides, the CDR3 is TGTGCCAGCAGCGTAGACCTGAACACTGAAGCTTTCTTT. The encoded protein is CASSVDLNTEAFF.

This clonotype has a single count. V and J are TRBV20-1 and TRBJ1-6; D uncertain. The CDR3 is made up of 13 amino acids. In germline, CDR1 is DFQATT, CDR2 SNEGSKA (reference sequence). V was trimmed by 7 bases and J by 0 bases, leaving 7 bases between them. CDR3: CSGRSSYNSPLHF. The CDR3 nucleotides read TGCAGTGGGCGGAGCTCCTATAATTCACCCCTCCACTTT.

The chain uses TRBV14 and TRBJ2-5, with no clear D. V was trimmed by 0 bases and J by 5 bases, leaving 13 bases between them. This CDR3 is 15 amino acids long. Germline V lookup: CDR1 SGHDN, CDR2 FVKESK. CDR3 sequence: CASSQDWARSETQYF. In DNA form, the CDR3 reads TGTGCCAGCAGCCAAGATTGGGCCCGCTCCGAGACCCAGTACTTC. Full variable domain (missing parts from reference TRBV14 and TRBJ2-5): EAGVTQFPSHSVIEKGQTVTLRCDPISGHDNLYWYRRVMGKEIKFLLHFVKESKQDESGMPNNRFLAERTGGTYSTLKVQPAELEDSGVYFCASSQDWARSETQYFGPGTRLLVL.

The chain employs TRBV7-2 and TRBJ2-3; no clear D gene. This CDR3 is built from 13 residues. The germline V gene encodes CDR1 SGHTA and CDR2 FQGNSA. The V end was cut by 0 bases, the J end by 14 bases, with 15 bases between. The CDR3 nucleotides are TGTGCCAGCAGCTTAGCTACGGTTCCCCCAGGGTATTTT. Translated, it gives CASSLATVPPGYF.

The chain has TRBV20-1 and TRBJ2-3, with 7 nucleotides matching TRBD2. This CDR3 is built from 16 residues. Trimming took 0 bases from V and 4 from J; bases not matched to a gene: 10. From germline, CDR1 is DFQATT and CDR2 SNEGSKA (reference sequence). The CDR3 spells CSARDRGSGSPDTQYF. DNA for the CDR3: TGCAGTGCTAGAGATCGTGGTAGCGGGTCTCCAGATACGCAGTATTTT.

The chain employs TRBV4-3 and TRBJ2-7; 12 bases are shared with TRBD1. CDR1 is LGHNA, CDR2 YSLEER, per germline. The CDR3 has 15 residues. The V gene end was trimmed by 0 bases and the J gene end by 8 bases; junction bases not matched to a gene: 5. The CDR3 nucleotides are TGCGCCAGCAGCCAAGAGCGGGACAGGGGGCGCCAGCAGTACTTC. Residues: CASSQERDRGRQQYF.